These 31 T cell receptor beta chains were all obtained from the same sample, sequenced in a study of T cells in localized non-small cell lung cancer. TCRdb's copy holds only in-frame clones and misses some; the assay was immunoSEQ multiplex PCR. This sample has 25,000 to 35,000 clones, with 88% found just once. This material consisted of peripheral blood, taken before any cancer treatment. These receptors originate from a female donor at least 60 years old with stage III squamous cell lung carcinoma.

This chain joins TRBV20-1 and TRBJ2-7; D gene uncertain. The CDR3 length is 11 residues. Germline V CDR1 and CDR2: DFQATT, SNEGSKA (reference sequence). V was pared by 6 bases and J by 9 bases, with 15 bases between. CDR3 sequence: CSAPKERRQYF. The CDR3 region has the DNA TGCAGTGCCCCCAAAGAAAGGAGGCAGTACTTC.

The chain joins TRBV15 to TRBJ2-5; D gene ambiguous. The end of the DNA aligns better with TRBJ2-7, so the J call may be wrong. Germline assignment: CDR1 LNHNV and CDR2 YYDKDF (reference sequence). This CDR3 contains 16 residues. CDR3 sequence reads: CATSSSLPIATYEQYF. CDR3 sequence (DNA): TGTGCCACCAGCTCGTCGCTCCCGATAGCAACCTACGAGCAGTACTTC.

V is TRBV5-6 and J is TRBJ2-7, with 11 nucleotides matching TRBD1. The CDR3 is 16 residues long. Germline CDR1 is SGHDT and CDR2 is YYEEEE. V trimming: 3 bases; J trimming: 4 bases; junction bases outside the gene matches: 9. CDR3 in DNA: TGTGCCAGCAGCTCCCTCCCCGGGACAGGGGGATACGAGCAGTACTTC. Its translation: CASSSLPGTGGYEQYF.

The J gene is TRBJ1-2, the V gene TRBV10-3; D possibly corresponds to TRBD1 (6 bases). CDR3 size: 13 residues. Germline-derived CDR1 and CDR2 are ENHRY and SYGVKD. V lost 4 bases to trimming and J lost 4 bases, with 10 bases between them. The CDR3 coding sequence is TGTGCCATCAGTGGACAGGACACCTATGGCTACACCTTC. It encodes CAISGQDTYGYTF.

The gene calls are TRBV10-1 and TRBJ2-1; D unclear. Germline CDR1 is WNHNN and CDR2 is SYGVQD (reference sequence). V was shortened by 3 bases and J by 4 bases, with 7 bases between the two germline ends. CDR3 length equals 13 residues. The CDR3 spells CASSEARYNEQFF. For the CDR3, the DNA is TGCGCCAGCAGTGAAGCTAGGTACAATGAGCAGTTCTTC.

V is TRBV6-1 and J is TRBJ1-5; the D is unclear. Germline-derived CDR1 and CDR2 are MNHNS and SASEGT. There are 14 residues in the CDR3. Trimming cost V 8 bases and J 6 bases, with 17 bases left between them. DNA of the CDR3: TGTGCCAGCTGCCACATACCATCCGGTCAGCCCCAGCATTTT. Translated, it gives CASCHIPSGQPQHF.

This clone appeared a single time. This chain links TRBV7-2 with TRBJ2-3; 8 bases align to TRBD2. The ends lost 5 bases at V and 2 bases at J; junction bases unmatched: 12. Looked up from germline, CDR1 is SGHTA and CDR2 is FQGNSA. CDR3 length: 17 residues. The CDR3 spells CASSAWGASGYTDTQYF. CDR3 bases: TGTGCCAGCAGCGCTTGGGGCGCTAGCGGGTACACAGATACGCAGTATTTT.

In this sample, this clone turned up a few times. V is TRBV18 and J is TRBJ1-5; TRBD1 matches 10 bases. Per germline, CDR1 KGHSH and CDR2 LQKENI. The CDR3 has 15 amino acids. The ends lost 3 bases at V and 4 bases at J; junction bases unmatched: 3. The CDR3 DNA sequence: TGTGCCAGCTCACCGGGACAGGGGAGGAATCAGCCCCAGCATTTT. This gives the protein CASSPGQGRNQPQHF.

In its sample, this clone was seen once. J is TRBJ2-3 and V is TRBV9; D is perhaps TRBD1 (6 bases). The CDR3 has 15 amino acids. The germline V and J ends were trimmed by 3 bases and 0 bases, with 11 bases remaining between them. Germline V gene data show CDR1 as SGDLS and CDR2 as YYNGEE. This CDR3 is CASSGDTPSTDTQYF. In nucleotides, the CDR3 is TGTGCCAGCAGCGGGGACACCCCTAGCACAGATACGCAGTATTTT.

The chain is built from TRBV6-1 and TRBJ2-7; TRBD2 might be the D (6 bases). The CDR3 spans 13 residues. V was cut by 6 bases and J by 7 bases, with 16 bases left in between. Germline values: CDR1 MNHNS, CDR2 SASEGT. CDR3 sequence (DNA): TGTGCCAGCAGGGGAACAGGACGGGGGGAGCAGTACTTC. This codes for CASRGTGRGEQYF.

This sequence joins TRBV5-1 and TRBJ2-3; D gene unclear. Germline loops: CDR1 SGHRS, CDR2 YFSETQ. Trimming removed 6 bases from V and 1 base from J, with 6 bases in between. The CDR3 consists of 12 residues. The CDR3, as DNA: TGCGCCAGCAATTCAGGCACAGATACGCAGTATTTT. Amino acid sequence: CASNSGTDTQYF.

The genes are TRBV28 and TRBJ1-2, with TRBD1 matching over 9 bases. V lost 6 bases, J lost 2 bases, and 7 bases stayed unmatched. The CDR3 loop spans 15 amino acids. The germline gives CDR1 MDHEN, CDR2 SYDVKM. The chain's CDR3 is CASRPAGQGNYGYTF. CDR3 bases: TGTGCCAGCAGACCGGCGGGACAGGGCAACTATGGCTACACCTTC.

This CDR3 reads CASSPGGVLHEQYF. CDR3 DNA sequence: TGTGCCAGCTCACCAGGCGGTGTTCTACACGAGCAGTACTTC. The chain employs TRBV18 and TRBJ2-7; the D is unclear. The V and J ends lost 2 bases and 5 bases respectively, with 13 bases between them. CDR1 is KGHSH, CDR2 LQKENI, per germline. This CDR3 comprises 14 residues. Drawing the rest from reference TRBV18 and TRBJ2-7, the complete variable domain is NAGVMQNPRHLVRRRGQEARLRCSPMKGHSHVYWYRQLPEEGLKFMVYLQKENIIDESGMPKERFSAEFPKEGPSILRIQQVVRGDSAAYFCASSPGGVLHEQYFGPGTRLTVT.

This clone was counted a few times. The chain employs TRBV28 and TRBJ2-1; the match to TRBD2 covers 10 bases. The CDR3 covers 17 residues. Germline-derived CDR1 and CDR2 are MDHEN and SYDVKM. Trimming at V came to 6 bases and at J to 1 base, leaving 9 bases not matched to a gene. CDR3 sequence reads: CASSDYRAGGSYNEQFF. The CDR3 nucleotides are TGTGCCAGCAGCGATTACCGAGCGGGAGGGTCCTACAATGAGCAGTTCTTC.

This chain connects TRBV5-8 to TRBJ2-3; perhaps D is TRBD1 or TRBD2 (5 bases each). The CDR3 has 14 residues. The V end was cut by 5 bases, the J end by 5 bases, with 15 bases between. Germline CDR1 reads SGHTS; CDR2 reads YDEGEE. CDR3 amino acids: CASSEMGVGDTQYF. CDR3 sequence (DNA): TGTGCCAGCAGTGAAATGGGGGTCGGAGATACGCAGTATTTT.

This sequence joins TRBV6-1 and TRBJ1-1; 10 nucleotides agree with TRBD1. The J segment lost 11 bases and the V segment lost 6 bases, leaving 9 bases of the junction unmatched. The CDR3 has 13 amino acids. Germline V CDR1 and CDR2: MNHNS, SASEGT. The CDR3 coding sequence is TGTGCCAGCAGCGACAGGGGGCTCAAATCTGCTTTCTTT. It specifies CASSDRGLKSAFF.

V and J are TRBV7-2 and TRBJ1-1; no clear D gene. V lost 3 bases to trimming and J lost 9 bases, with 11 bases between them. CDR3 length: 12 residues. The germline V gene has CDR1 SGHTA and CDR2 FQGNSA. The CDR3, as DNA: TGTGCCAGCAGCTTGAGGACGGACCAAGCTTTCTTT. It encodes CASSLRTDQAFF.

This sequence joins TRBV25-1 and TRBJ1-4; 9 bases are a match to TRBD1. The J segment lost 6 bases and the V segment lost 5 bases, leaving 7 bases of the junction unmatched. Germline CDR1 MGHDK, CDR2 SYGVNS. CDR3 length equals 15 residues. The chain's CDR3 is CASSLQGARDEKLFF. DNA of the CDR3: TGTGCCAGCAGTCTACAGGGGGCGCGGGATGAAAAACTGTTTTTT.

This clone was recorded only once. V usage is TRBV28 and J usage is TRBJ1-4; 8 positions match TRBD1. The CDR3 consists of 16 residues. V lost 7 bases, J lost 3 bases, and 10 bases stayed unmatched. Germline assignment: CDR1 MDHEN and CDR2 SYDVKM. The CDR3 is CASNPQGGGPNEKLFF. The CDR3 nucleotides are TGTGCCAGCAATCCACAGGGGGGGGGCCCTAATGAAAAACTGTTTTTT.

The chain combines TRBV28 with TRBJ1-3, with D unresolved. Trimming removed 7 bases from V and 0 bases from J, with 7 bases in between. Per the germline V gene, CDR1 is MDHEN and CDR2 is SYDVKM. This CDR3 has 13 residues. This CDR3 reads CASTPLSGNTIYF. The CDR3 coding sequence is TGTGCCAGCACCCCCCTCTCTGGAAACACCATATATTTT.

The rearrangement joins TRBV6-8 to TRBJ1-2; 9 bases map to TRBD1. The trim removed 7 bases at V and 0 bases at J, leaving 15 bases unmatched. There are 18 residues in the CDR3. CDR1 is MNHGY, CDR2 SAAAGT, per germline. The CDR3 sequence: CASTDPDPQGAPNYGYTF. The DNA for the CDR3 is TGTGCCAGCACTGACCCAGACCCACAGGGGGCGCCTAACTATGGCTACACCTTC.

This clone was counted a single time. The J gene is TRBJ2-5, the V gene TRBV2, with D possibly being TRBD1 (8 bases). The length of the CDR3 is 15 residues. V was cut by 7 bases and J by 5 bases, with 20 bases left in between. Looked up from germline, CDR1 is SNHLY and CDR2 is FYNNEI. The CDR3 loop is CASTVDGQGGETQYF. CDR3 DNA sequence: TGTGCCAGCACAGTGGATGGACAGGGAGGGGAGACCCAGTACTTC.

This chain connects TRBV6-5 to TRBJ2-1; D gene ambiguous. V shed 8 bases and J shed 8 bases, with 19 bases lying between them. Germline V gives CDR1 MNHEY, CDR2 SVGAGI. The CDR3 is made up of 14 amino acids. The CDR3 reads CASSTRHGRDEQFF. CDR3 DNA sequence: TGTGCCAGCTCAACCAGACACGGTCGGGATGAGCAGTTCTTC.

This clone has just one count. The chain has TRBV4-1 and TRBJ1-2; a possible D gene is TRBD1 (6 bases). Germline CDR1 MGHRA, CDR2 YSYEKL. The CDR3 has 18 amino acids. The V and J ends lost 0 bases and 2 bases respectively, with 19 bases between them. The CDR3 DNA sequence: TGCGCCAGCAGCCAAGATCTATCCAGGGGAGGTTTCAACTATGGCTACACCTTC. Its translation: CASSQDLSRGGFNYGYTF.

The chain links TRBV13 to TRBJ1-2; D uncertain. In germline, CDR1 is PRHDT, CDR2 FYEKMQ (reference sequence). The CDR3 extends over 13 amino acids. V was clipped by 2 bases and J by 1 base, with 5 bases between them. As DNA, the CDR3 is TGTGCCAGCAGCTTAAACCGTAACTATGGCTACACCTTC. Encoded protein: CASSLNRNYGYTF.

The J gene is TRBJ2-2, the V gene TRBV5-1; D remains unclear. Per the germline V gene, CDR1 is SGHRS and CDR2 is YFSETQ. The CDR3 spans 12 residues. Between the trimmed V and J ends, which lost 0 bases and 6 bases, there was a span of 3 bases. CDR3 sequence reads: CASSLESGELFF. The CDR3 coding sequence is TGCGCCAGCAGCTTGGAATCCGGGGAGCTGTTTTTT. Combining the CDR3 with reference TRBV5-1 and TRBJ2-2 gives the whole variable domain KAGVTQTPRYLIKTRGQQVTLSCSPISGHRSVSWYQQTPGQGLQFLFEYFSETQRNKGNFPGRFSGRQFSNSRSEMNVSTLELGDSALYLCASSLESGELFFGEGSRLTVL.

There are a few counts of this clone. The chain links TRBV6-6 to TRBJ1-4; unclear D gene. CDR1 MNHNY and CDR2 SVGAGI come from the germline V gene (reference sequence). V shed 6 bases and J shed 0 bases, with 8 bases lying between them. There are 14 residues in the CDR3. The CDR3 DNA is TGTGCCAGCAGGGTTACATCAACTAATGAAAAACTGTTTTTT. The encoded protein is CASRVTSTNEKLFF.

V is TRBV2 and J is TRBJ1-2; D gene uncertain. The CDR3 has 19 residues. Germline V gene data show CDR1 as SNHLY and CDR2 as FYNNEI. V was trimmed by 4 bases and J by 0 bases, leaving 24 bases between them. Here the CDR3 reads CASSGYGPTLAAPNYGYTF. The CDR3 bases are TGTGCCAGCAGTGGGTACGGACCGACCCTCGCAGCGCCTAACTATGGCTACACCTTC.

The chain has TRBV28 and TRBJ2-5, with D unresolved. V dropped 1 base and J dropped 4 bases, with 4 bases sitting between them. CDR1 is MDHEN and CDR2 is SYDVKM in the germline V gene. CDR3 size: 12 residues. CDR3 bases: TGTGCCAGCAGTTTATCCAGAGAGACCCAGTACTTC. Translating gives CASSLSRETQYF.

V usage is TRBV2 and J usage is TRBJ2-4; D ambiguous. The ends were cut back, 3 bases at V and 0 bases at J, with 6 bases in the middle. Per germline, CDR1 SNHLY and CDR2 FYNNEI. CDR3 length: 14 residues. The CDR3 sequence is CASSEDLAKNIQYF. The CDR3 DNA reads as TGTGCCAGCAGTGAGGATCTAGCCAAAAACATTCAGTACTTC. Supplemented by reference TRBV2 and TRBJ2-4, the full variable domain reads EPEVTQTPSHQVTQMGQEVILRCVPISNHLYFYWYRQILGQKVEFLVSFYNNEISEKSEIFDDQFSVERPDGSNFTLKIRSTKLEDSAMYFCASSEDLAKNIQYFGAGTRLSVL.

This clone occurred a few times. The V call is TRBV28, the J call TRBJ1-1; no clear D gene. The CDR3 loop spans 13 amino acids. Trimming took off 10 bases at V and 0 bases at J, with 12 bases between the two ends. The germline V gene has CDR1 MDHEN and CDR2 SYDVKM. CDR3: CATVPQMNTEAFF. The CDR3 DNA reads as TGTGCCACCGTACCCCAGATGAACACTGAAGCTTTCTTT.